Only a few counts were recorded for the clone carrying this T cell receptor (beta chain). Amplification of TCR alpha and beta CDR3 regions from RNA used iRepertoire nested multiplex PCR. TCRdb reanalysed the multiplex PCR reads using MiXCR and keeps one entry per CDR3 protein. The repertoire holds fewer than 500,000 distinct CDR3 sequences, with approximately 42% as singletons. This sample was included in a study of glioma-infiltrating T cells. At the level of the study: Dexamethasone exposure before glioma surgery was limited to six or fewer days.

V lost 3 bases to trimming and J lost 6 bases; unmatched junction nucleotides: 10. The CDR3 totals 16 residues. Germline V lookup: CDR1 DFQATT, CDR2 SNEGSKA (reference sequence). Sequenced sample: glioma tissue, nonneoplastic brain tissue, or PBMCs (not recorded which). V usage is TRBV20-1 and J usage is TRBJ2-1; 11 bases map to TRBD2. This TCR came from a human donor with low-grade glioma or glioblastoma, undergoing nonglioma brain surgery, or in good health (not recorded which). The CDR3 region has the DNA TGCAGTGCTAGGACCCCGGGACTAGCGGCTACCAATGAGCAGTTCTTC. It yields the protein CSARTPGLAATNEQFF.